This TCR beta chain is drawn from a study of identical twins listed by TCRdb under 2016. At the level of the whole study: To test whether fetal clonotypes persist, the study used deep sequencing on TCR alpha and beta repertoires from monozygotic twins, unrelated adults of various ages, and cord blood. To rule out contamination, replicate twin experiments were performed at different times with different library preparation protocols.

Receptor libraries were prepared by 5' RACE. The reads were generated on an Illumina HiSeq 2000. Template switching introduced a universal primer binding site; the final cDNA contained a unique molecular identifier, enabling accurate counting of TCR cDNA molecules. Specific primers in the conserved constant-segment region were used to synthesize first-strand cDNA for the TCR alpha and beta chains. To control for contamination, every cDNA library carried two barcodes: a SMART-Mk sample barcode plus Illumina barcodes. Two successive PCR steps introduced TruSeq adapter sequences along with Illumina sample barcodes. TCR alpha and beta cDNA libraries were sequenced on the Illumina HiSeq platform with custom primers. The authors' analysis ran thus. Unique molecular identifiers were extracted from raw reads with MiGEC, and CDR3 positions were determined with MiXCR. Recombination models were inferred per individual with the repgenHMM and IGoR tools using an EM algorithm. Shared clonotype analysis was performed with the tcR package in R, normalizing sharing by the product of cloneset sizes. To study raw recombination free of thymic and clonal selection effects, out-of-frame nonproductive sequences were analyzed. In-frame beta chains were kept once TCRdb had trimmed the public reads at Q25 with fastp and called clones with MiXCR. Merged by CDR3 protein, the rows form single entries marked with the most common genes and DNA. V and J calls and clone size were set by TCRdb, not the authors. Counted in this sample were about 690,000 distinct CDR3 sequences; 21% of them appeared once. The ten largest clones take up around 4.5% of the sample.

In this sample, this clonotype turned up many times. No antigen is known for it. Qualities for individual bases were not recorded, and no much larger clone is one base off. Broader findings and caveats from the paper: Compared with coincidental sharing between unrelated individuals, an excess of low generation-probability sequences was observed among out-of-frame TCR alpha sequences shared between twins. Recombination models systematically underestimated out-of-frame TCR alpha sharing in monozygotic twins but agreed with sharing between unrelated individuals. Abundant cord blood beta clonotypes carried fewer insertions; young adult naive repertoires showed a weaker similar trend, while memory repertoires showed none. The excess sharing between twins in beta out-of-frame sequences was weaker because fewer shared sequences reduced the signal-to-noise ratio. Zero-insertion analyses could be partly confounded by invariant T cells such as MAIT and iNKT, although diverse VJ usage argued against such confounding for most clonotypes. Because the same donors could not be followed over many years, the conclusions relied on cross-sectional statistical analysis.

All donors were healthy Caucasians. Three pairs of female monozygotic twins, all aged roughly 18 to 29 years, were included in the twin cohort. Peripheral blood mononuclear cells were the source from which RNA for the TCR libraries was isolated. The CDR3 covers 14 residues, taking in both the cysteine and the phenylalanine. The kept DNA is CDR3 alone, 42 bases in frame from the first base. CDR1 and CDR2 (MNHEY, SVGAGI) derive from the germline V gene. The V and J ends are trimmed by 2 bases and 2 bases, leaving 10 bases between them. Separately, the same data were catalogued under a study of T cells expressing NK-cell markers. Taken from the second paper: TCR beta-chain repertoires were profiled in sorted CD3+CD56+NKG2C+, CD3+CD56+NKG2C- and CD3+CD56-NKG2C+ T-cell subsets from several donors. Seven of the eight sequenced donors were HCMV-seropositive and one was HCMV-seronegative. To restrict sorting to alphabetaTCR-expressing T cells, an anti-gammadeltaTCR antibody was added in several experiments. In more than 5 donors, the dominant CD3+CD56+NKG2C+ clonotypes ranked among the top 10 CD8+ clonotypes, making up roughly 1.0-7.5% of CD8+ T cells. Those dominant clonotypes were again the most abundant among CD3+CD56-NKG2C+ cells in a handful of donors, at about 28.3-65%. Whether the expanded NKG2C-expressing T cell clones were specific for HCMV antigens was left unclear. The eight sequenced donors were randomly selected healthy volunteers, three men and five women. HCMV serostatus was determined by detecting HCMV-specific IgG in serum with a commercial ELISA kit. Bulk peripheral blood T-cell repertoires were additionally sequenced from unsorted PBMC for about 6 donors. MIGEC was used to demultiplex reads and group the reads by UMI, and MiTCR was used to assemble and quantify clonotypes. To exclude erroneous sequences, only TCR cDNA sequences supported by at least two reads were retained. The tcR package was used for downstream repertoire analysis, and clonotypes were matched between fractions using CDR3 nucleotide sequence together with V segment. Antigen specificity was annotated against VDJdb with VDJmatch, allowing one amino acid substitution in CDR3.

This chain is built from TRBV6-5 and TRBJ2-7, and TRBD2 may be the D gene, going by 5 matching bases. Source material: PBMCs. This receptor was obtained from a woman younger than 35 in good health. The CDR3 sequence is CASSYSSGPYEQYF. The DNA reads TGTGCCAGCAGTTACAGCAGCGGTCCCTACGAGCAGTACTTC.